Listed below are T cell receptor beta chains from one sample, sequenced in a study of T-cell reconstitution after alpha-beta-depleted transplantation in children. TCRdb re-analysed the PCR reads in MiXCR, keeping a single row per CDR3 protein. This table has some 500,000 distinct CDR3 sequences, roughly 18% appearing once. The sequencing used PBMCs from the stem cell graft donor, collected from the stem cell graft. These receptors all stem from a human donor who donated a stem cell graft to a child with acute lymphoblastic leukemia. Each CDR3 is given with its conserved first and last residue. The D gene is left open where the match is weak. Some rows have no size entry. The others give once, few or many, or a class for an expanded clone.

d_call j_call v_call clone_size cdr3_nt cdr3_aa
TRBD2 TRBJ2-3 TRBV11-2 few TGTGCCAGCAGCTTATGGCGGGGAGGGAGCACAGATACGCAGTATTTT CASSLWRGGSTDTQYF
NA TRBJ2-5 TRBV5-1 few TGCGCCAGCAGCTTACTAAGGTCCAGGCAAGAGACCCAGTACTTC CASSLLRSRQETQYF
NA TRBJ1-1 TRBV5-1 NA TGCGCCAGCAGCTTACTGGCCGTGAACACTGAAGCTTTCTTT CASSLLAVNTEAFF
NA TRBJ2-5 TRBV4-1 few TGCGCCAGCAGCCAAGAAAGCGACACCGGGTCGGGTGAGACCCAGTACTTC CASSQESDTGSGETQYF
TRBD2 TRBJ2-3 TRBV4-2 NA TGTGCCAGCAGCCTAAGACTAGCGGCTTACACAGATACGCAGTATTTT CASSLRLAAYTDTQYF
NA TRBJ2-2 TRBV6-5 NA TGTGCCAGCAGTTACTCGAAGCCAGATACCGGGGAGCTGTTTTTT CASSYSKPDTGELFF
NA TRBJ2-1 TRBV20-1 medium-sized TGCAGTGTTAACGCCGGGACCCTCGGAGGGAATGAGCAGTTCTTC CSVNAGTLGGNEQFF
NA TRBJ2-5 TRBV5-1 once TGCGCCAGCAGCTCCTCGGGTGCATATTCCGAGACCCAGTACTTC CASSSSGAYSETQYF
TRBD2 TRBJ2-1 TRBV12-3/TRBV12-4 NA TGTGCCAGCAGTCTCATAGCGGGAGTTACCAATGAGCAGTTCTTC CASSLIAGVTNEQFF
NA TRBJ1-2 TRBV7-9 NA TGTGCCAGCAGCCCATCTGTCGGCTGCACCTTC CASSPSVGCTF
NA TRBJ2-2 TRBV3-1 NA TGTGCCAGCAGTATAGGGGCGGGACCGAGGAAGTGGGGGAACACCGGGGAGCTGTTTTTT CASSIGAGPRKWGNTGELFF
NA TRBJ1-1 TRBV9 few TGTGCCAGCAGCGCGCCGGGGGGGATGGGCACTGAAGCTTTCTTT CASSAPGGMGTEAFF
NA TRBJ2-1 TRBV29-1 few TGCAGCGTTGCTGGGACCCCCGGAAGCAATGAGCAGTTCTTC CSVAGTPGSNEQFF
NA TRBJ2-3 TRBV20-1 NA TGCAGTGCTGGCTCTAGTGGGGGGCGCCTCCCCGAGTCTAGCACAGATACGCAGTATTTT CSAGSSGGRLPESSTDTQYF
NA TRBJ2-1 TRBV15 few TGTGCCACCAGCAGAGGGAGGGGGTTCTCCTACAATGAGCAGTTCTTC CATSRGRGFSYNEQFF
NA TRBJ1-4 TRBV10-3 once TGTGCCATCAGTGAGGGGCAGCTCTCGGAAAAACTGTTTTTT CAISEGQLSEKLFF
TRBD2 TRBJ2-1 TRBV2 NA TGTGCCAGCAGGGCGACTAGCGGCAGCTCCTACAATGAGCAGTTCTTC CASRATSGSSYNEQFF
NA TRBJ1-5 TRBV5-6 few TGTGCCAGCAGCCTAGGGGGTCTGACACTCAATCAGCCCCAGCATTTT CASSLGGLTLNQPQHF
TRBD1 TRBJ1-2 TRBV18 NA TGTGCCAGCTCACCATCCAGTGTGCAGGGGGCTGGCTACACCTTC CASSPSSVQGAGYTF
TRBD1 TRBJ2-7 TRBV6-5 many TGTGCCAGCAGTTACTCGACAGGGACCTACGAGCAGTACTTC CASSYSTGTYEQYF
TRBD1 TRBJ1-5 TRBV6-1 NA TGTGCCAGCATCATCAGGGGGCATGGTCAGCCCCAGCATTTT CASIIRGHGQPQHF
TRBD1 TRBJ1-2 TRBV5-1 few TGCGCCAGCAGCCACGGGACAGGGCCCAACTATGGCTACACCTTC CASSHGTGPNYGYTF
TRBD1 TRBJ1-3 TRBV20-1 few TGCAGTGCTGCCGGGACAGGGGCTGGAAACACCATATATTTT CSAAGTGAGNTIYF
TRBD2 TRBJ2-2 TRBV20-1 few TGCAGTGCTAGAGAGCCAGCGGGAGACACCGGGGAGCTGTTTTTT CSAREPAGDTGELFF
NA TRBJ1-5 TRBV19 NA TGTGCCAGTAGTACCCGTAGGGCGGCGAGCAATCAGCCCCAGCATTTT CASSTRRAASNQPQHF
NA TRBJ1-1 TRBV5-1 few TGCGCCAGCAGCCATGATCAACCCACTGAAGCTTTCTTT CASSHDQPTEAFF
NA TRBJ1-5 TRBV5-1 NA TGCGCCAGCAGCCACGACGGGAACAGGAATCAGCCCCAGCATTTT CASSHDGNRNQPQHF
NA TRBJ1-1 TRBV25-1 few TGTGCCAGCAGTGAGTGGGTGGGGGGTAGCACTGAAGCTTTCTTT CASSEWVGGSTEAFF
TRBD2 TRBJ2-1 TRBV6-5 NA TGTGCCAGCAGTTACTCGATTATTAGCGGGAGTCTTAATGAGCAGTTCTTC CASSYSIISGSLNEQFF
NA TRBJ2-4 TRBV4-1 few TGCGCCAGCAGCCAAGAAGTAGGGCAGGGAACGATTTCCAAAAACATTCAGTACTTC CASSQEVGQGTISKNIQYF
NA TRBJ2-2 TRBV7-7 NA TGTGCCAGCAGCTTCTCGCCCACGGAGAACACCGGGGAGCTGTTTTTT CASSFSPTENTGELFF
TRBD1 TRBJ2-1 TRBV15 NA TGTGCCACCAGCCGGGGACAGGGGAGCAATGAGCAGTTCTTC CATSRGQGSNEQFF
TRBD1 TRBJ1-2 TRBV20-1 NA TGCAGTGCTAGGGGGGGCCCCGGGACAGGGAGAGCTAACTATGGCTACACCTTC CSARGGPGTGRANYGYTF
TRBD1 TRBJ2-1 TRBV9 NA TGTGCCAGCAGCAGCATCGGACAGGGAGACAATGAGCAGTTCTTC CASSSIGQGDNEQFF
NA TRBJ1-3 TRBV27 NA TGTGCCAGCAGTTTGGGTGGGGTAACGCCTGGAAACACCATATATTTT CASSLGGVTPGNTIYF
TRBD2 TRBJ2-2 TRBV20-1 NA TGCAGTGCTAGAGGGAAACTAGCGGGATCTTTGACCGGGGAGCTGTTTTTT CSARGKLAGSLTGELFF
TRBD2 TRBJ2-3 TRBV20-1 NA TGCAGTGCTAGTCCCCTAGCGGGAGGCTACACAGATACGCAGTATTTT CSASPLAGGYTDTQYF
TRBD1 TRBJ2-1 TRBV2 few TGTGCCAGCAGGGGACAGGGCAAAAACTACAATGAGCAGTTCTTC CASRGQGKNYNEQFF
NA TRBJ2-7 TRBV20-1 NA TGCAGTGCGCCGGAGTTAACCCACGAGCAGTACTTC CSAPELTHEQYF
NA TRBJ2-3 TRBV18 NA TGTGCCAGCTCACCATCGCAGGGAGTTGCAGATACGCAGTATTTT CASSPSQGVADTQYF
TRBD2 TRBJ2-1 TRBV30 NA TGTGCCTGGAGTGGTTCGGGAGGAGCCTACAATGAGCAGTTCTTC CAWSGSGGAYNEQFF
TRBD1 TRBJ2-7 TRBV20-1 NA TGCAGTGCTGCCCAGACAGGGTCGTGGGAGCAGTACTTC CSAAQTGSWEQYF
TRBD2 TRBJ2-1 TRBV7-6 NA TGTGCCAGCAGCCTAACAGAGCCAGGACTAGCGGTGCGGGTTGAGCAGTTCTTC CASSLTEPGLAVRVEQFF
NA TRBJ2-2 TRBV2 few TGTGCCAGCAGTGAGCGGGTTAACACCGGGGAGCTGTTTTTT CASSERVNTGELFF
NA TRBJ1-5 TRBV27 few TGTGCCAGCAGTCCGGAGTACGCGAGGGAGCCCCAGCATTTT CASSPEYAREPQHF
NA TRBJ2-2 TRBV28 NA TGTGCCAGCACCCCTCCGGGAGTTGAAACCGGGGAGCTGTTTTTT CASTPPGVETGELFF
NA TRBJ2-7 TRBV12-3/TRBV12-4 once TGTGCCAGCAGTCCGCGGTGGCAGGGGCTATCCTACGAGCAGTACTTC CASSPRWQGLSYEQYF
NA TRBJ2-3 TRBV7-6 NA TGTGCCAGCAGCCCCTTCTTGGGGCGCACAGATACGCAGTATTTT CASSPFLGRTDTQYF
NA TRBJ2-5 TRBV5-1 many TGCGCCAGCAGCAGCGGACAGACCCAAGAGACCCAGTACTTC CASSSGQTQETQYF
TRBD2 TRBJ2-1 TRBV7-6 NA TGTGCCAGCAGACCCCGGAGTAGCGGGAATAATGAGCAGTTCTTC CASRPRSSGNNEQFF
NA TRBJ2-3 TRBV29-1 NA TGCAGCGTCCGAACCGGGGCCGGGGATACGCAGTATTTT CSVRTGAGDTQYF